These T cell receptor beta chains were read from a single sample in a study of blood T cell repertoires in COVID-19. The repertoire was sequenced with immunoSEQ multiplex PCR; TCRdb's copy has only in-frame clones and lacks some. The sample has 270,000 or so clones, around 89% seen once. Input material: peripheral blood. These TCRs come from a woman aged 55 to 70 with COVID-19, enrolled during active disease. CDR3s include the opening cysteine and the closing phenylalanine or tryptophan. The D gene is left open where the match is weak. Some rows mark clone size as missing; the rest say once, few, many or name a class of expanded clone.

V gene: TRBV12-3/TRBV12-4
J gene: TRBJ1-2
D gene: .
clone size: .
CDR3 protein: CASRSIGDYTF
CDR3 DNA: TGTGCCAGCAGATCTATAGGGGACTACACCTTC

V gene: TRBV5-1
J gene: TRBJ2-1
D gene: .
clone size: once
CDR3 protein: CASSLQYYYDEQFF
CDR3 DNA: TGCGCCAGCAGCTTACAGTATTATTATGATGAGCAGTTCTTC

V gene: TRBV7-8
J gene: TRBJ2-5
D gene: .
clone size: .
CDR3 protein: CASSLGTEETQYF
CDR3 DNA: TGTGCCAGCAGCTTAGGAACAGAAGAGACCCAGTACTTC

V gene: TRBV2
J gene: TRBJ2-4
D gene: .
clone size: .
CDR3 protein: CASRRRGAEGNIQYF
CDR3 DNA: TGTGCCAGCAGACGCAGGGGGGCCGAGGGTAACATTCAGTACTTC

V gene: TRBV5-4
J gene: TRBJ1-2
D gene: .
clone size: .
CDR3 protein: CASSLQGYGYTF
CDR3 DNA: TGTGCCAGCAGCTTACAGGGTTACGGCTACACCTTC

V gene: TRBV7-2
J gene: TRBJ1-2
D gene: .
clone size: .
CDR3 protein: CASSLLRYIKPYGYTF
CDR3 DNA: TGTGCCAGCAGCTTACTCCGCTATATTAAACCCTATGGCTACACCTTC

V gene: TRBV5-1
J gene: TRBJ2-7
D gene: .
clone size: once
CDR3 protein: CASSLVTTPYEQYF
CDR3 DNA: TGCGCCAGCAGCTTGGTGACTACCCCCTACGAGCAGTACTTC

V gene: TRBV3-1/TRBV3-2
J gene: TRBJ2-1
D gene: TRBD2
clone size: .
CDR3 protein: CASSQGLVRPTSGTHYSYNEQFF
CDR3 DNA: TGTGCCAGCAGCCAAGGTCTGGTGAGACCCACTAGCGGGACACACTACTCCTACAATGAGCAGTTCTTC

V gene: TRBV7-2
J gene: TRBJ2-1
D gene: TRBD2
clone size: once
CDR3 protein: CASSLVAGVNEQFF
CDR3 DNA: TGTGCCAGCAGCTTAGTTGCGGGGGTCAATGAGCAGTTCTTC

V gene: TRBV2
J gene: TRBJ1-4
D gene: .
clone size: .
CDR3 protein: CASTELQGGEKLFF
CDR3 DNA: TGTGCCAGTACAGAGCTACAGGGTGGAGAAAAACTGTTTTTT

V gene: TRBV3-1/TRBV3-2
J gene: TRBJ1-5
D gene: TRBD1
clone size: .
CDR3 protein: CASSPQGVWQPQHF
CDR3 DNA: TGTGCCAGCAGCCCTCAGGGGGTTTGGCAGCCCCAGCATTTT

V gene: TRBV27
J gene: TRBJ2-2
D gene: .
clone size: once
CDR3 protein: CASSPYRVSANTGELFF
CDR3 DNA: TGTGCCAGCAGTCCCTACAGGGTCTCAGCGAACACCGGGGAGCTGTTTTTT

V gene: TRBV6-1
J gene: TRBJ2-4
D gene: TRBD1
clone size: .
CDR3 protein: CASRPRGGLVNIQYF
CDR3 DNA: TGTGCCAGCAGGCCACGAGGGGGCTTGGTTAACATTCAGTACTTC

V gene: TRBV6-5
J gene: TRBJ1-2
D gene: .
clone size: .
CDR3 protein: CASSYTPRGAGGYTF
CDR3 DNA: TGTGCCAGCAGTTACACTCCACGGGGGGCAGGTGGCTACACCTTC

V gene: TRBV10-3
J gene: TRBJ2-5
D gene: .
clone size: .
CDR3 protein: CAIGLAETQYF
CDR3 DNA: TGTGCCATTGGACTCGCGGAGACCCAGTACTTC

V gene: TRBV25-1
J gene: TRBJ1-4
D gene: .
clone size: .
CDR3 protein: CASSVQSNEKLFF
CDR3 DNA: TGTGCCAGCAGTGTGCAGTCTAATGAAAAACTGTTTTTT

V gene: TRBV27
J gene: TRBJ2-7
D gene: TRBD1
clone size: .
CDR3 protein: CASSLWYRGSYEQYF
CDR3 DNA: TGTGCCAGCAGTTTATGGTACAGGGGCTCCTACGAGCAGTACTTC

V gene: TRBV30
J gene: TRBJ1-5
D gene: .
clone size: .
CDR3 protein: CAWSTIQGNQPQHF
CDR3 DNA: TGTGCCTGGAGTACAATACAGGGAAATCAGCCCCAGCATTTT

V gene: TRBV7-2
J gene: TRBJ1-6
D gene: .
clone size: .
CDR3 protein: CASSSLGGSPLHF
CDR3 DNA: TGTGCCAGCAGCTCCTTAGGGGGTTCACCCCTCCACTTT

V gene: TRBV5-1
J gene: TRBJ2-1
D gene: TRBD2
clone size: .
CDR3 protein: CASRETSGGDEQFF
CDR3 DNA: TGCGCCAGCAGAGAGACTAGCGGGGGCGATGAGCAGTTCTTC

V gene: TRBV18
J gene: TRBJ1-6
D gene: .
clone size: .
CDR3 protein: CASSPPFTGSSYNSPLHF
CDR3 DNA: TGTGCCAGCTCACCACCTTTTACTGGGAGCTCCTATAATTCACCCCTCCACTTT

V gene: TRBV27
J gene: TRBJ1-5
D gene: .
clone size: .
CDR3 protein: CASSLSTAQGQPQHF
CDR3 DNA: TGTGCCAGCAGTTTGTCAACGGCTCAGGGCCAGCCCCAGCATTTT

V gene: TRBV20-1
J gene: TRBJ1-2
D gene: .
clone size: .
CDR3 protein: CSPQGNYGYTF
CDR3 DNA: TGCAGTCCCCAGGGAAACTATGGCTACACCTTC

V gene: TRBV9
J gene: TRBJ2-2
D gene: .
clone size: .
CDR3 protein: CASSPQVRNTGELFF
CDR3 DNA: TGTGCCAGCAGCCCCCAGGTACGAAACACCGGGGAGCTGTTTTTT

V gene: TRBV7-9
J gene: TRBJ1-6
D gene: .
clone size: .
CDR3 protein: CASSDGGMGTNSPLHF
CDR3 DNA: TGTGCCAGCAGCGATGGGGGGATGGGCACTAATTCACCCCTCCACTTT

V gene: TRBV5-4
J gene: TRBJ1-1
D gene: .
clone size: .
CDR3 protein: CASSPGWGGMDTEAFF
CDR3 DNA: TGTGCCAGCAGCCCGGGGTGGGGGGGCATGGACACTGAAGCTTTCTTT

V gene: TRBV5-1
J gene: TRBJ2-1
D gene: .
clone size: .
CDR3 protein: CASSLSRSNTGMDEQFF
CDR3 DNA: TGCGCCAGCAGCTTGTCTAGGTCCAACACAGGGATGGATGAGCAGTTCTTC

V gene: TRBV7-2
J gene: TRBJ1-6
D gene: .
clone size: few
CDR3 protein: CASSSSEYSPLHF
CDR3 DNA: TGTGCCAGCAGCTCGTCCGAGTATTCACCCCTCCACTTT

V gene: TRBV3-1/TRBV3-2
J gene: TRBJ2-1
D gene: TRBD1
clone size: .
CDR3 protein: CASSSDFTGVSNEQFF
CDR3 DNA: TGTGCCAGCAGTAGCGACTTCACAGGGGTAAGCAATGAGCAGTTCTTC

V gene: TRBV19
J gene: TRBJ1-1
D gene: .
clone size: .
CDR3 protein: CASSPHTPGQANTEAFF
CDR3 DNA: TGTGCCAGTAGTCCTCATACGCCGGGACAAGCAAACACTGAAGCTTTCTTT

V gene: TRBV18
J gene: TRBJ1-1
D gene: .
clone size: .
CDR3 protein: CASSGGVNTEAFF
CDR3 DNA: TGTGCCAGCTCCGGGGGGGTGAACACTGAAGCTTTCTTT

V gene: TRBV2
J gene: TRBJ1-4
D gene: .
clone size: .
CDR3 protein: CASRRSQGEVGEKLFF
CDR3 DNA: TGTGCCAGTCGTCGCTCTCAGGGTGAGGTCGGTGAAAAACTGTTTTTT

V gene: TRBV7-7
J gene: TRBJ2-1
D gene: TRBD2
clone size: .
CDR3 protein: CASSAGLAAYNEQFF
CDR3 DNA: TGTGCCAGCAGCGCGGGACTAGCGGCCTACAATGAGCAGTTCTTC

V gene: TRBV12-2
J gene: TRBJ2-1
D gene: .
clone size: .
CDR3 protein: CASRLRGRTSGVYNEQFF
CDR3 DNA: TGTGCAAGTCGCTTAAGGGGCCGTACTAGCGGGGTTTACAATGAGCAGTTCTTC

V gene: TRBV14
J gene: TRBJ2-2
D gene: .
clone size: .
CDR3 protein: CASSHGGNTGELFF
CDR3 DNA: TGTGCCAGCAGCCACGGCGGGAACACCGGGGAGCTGTTTTTT

V gene: TRBV5-1
J gene: TRBJ1-2
D gene: TRBD1
clone size: .
CDR3 protein: CASSFQGADYGYTF
CDR3 DNA: TGCGCCAGCAGCTTTCAGGGGGCGGACTATGGCTACACCTTC

V gene: TRBV27
J gene: TRBJ1-2
D gene: .
clone size: .
CDR3 protein: CASSSSPRTALKGYTF
CDR3 DNA: TGTGCCAGCAGTTCCTCACCCAGGACAGCCTTGAAGGGCTACACCTTC

V gene: TRBV4-3
J gene: TRBJ1-2
D gene: .
clone size: .
CDR3 protein: CASSQESEAGYTF
CDR3 DNA: TGCGCCAGCAGCCAAGAATCAGAGGCTGGCTACACCTTC

V gene: TRBV3-1/TRBV3-2
J gene: TRBJ1-2
D gene: .
clone size: .
CDR3 protein: CASSQEFRGSNYGYTF
CDR3 DNA: TGTGCCAGCAGCCAAGAATTTAGGGGGTCGAACTATGGCTACACCTTC

V gene: TRBV19
J gene: TRBJ1-3
D gene: .
clone size: .
CDR3 protein: CASSIGAGSGNTIYF
CDR3 DNA: TGTGCCAGTAGTATAGGGGCAGGCTCTGGAAACACCATATATTTT

V gene: TRBV7-9
J gene: TRBJ1-3
D gene: .
clone size: .
CDR3 protein: CASSLYQGSGNTIYF
CDR3 DNA: TGTGCCAGCAGCTTATACCAGGGGTCCGGAAACACCATATATTTT

V gene: TRBV4-2
J gene: TRBJ2-3
D gene: .
clone size: few
CDR3 protein: CASSQRLPTSGFADTQYF
CDR3 DNA: TGTGCCAGCAGCCAACGACTCCCCACTAGTGGGTTTGCAGATACGCAGTATTTT

V gene: TRBV2
J gene: TRBJ1-4
D gene: TRBD1
clone size: .
CDR3 protein: CASRRTGGISTNEKLFF
CDR3 DNA: TGTGCCAGCAGACGGACAGGGGGAATCTCCACTAATGAAAAACTGTTTTTT

V gene: TRBV5-1
J gene: TRBJ1-2
D gene: TRBD1
clone size: once
CDR3 protein: CASSFNVRDRTNYGYTF
CDR3 DNA: TGCGCCAGCAGCTTCAACGTCCGGGACAGGACTAACTATGGCTACACCTTC

V gene: TRBV28
J gene: TRBJ1-5
D gene: .
clone size: .
CDR3 protein: CASSRLGNQPQHF
CDR3 DNA: TGTGCCAGCAGCAGGTTAGGAAATCAGCCCCAGCATTTT

V gene: TRBV9
J gene: TRBJ2-1
D gene: .
clone size: .
CDR3 protein: CASSVSGLYNEQFF
CDR3 DNA: TGTGCCAGCAGCGTTAGCGGCCTCTACAATGAGCAGTTCTTC

V gene: TRBV7-2
J gene: TRBJ2-1
D gene: .
clone size: .
CDR3 protein: CASSFSGVPSKFF
CDR3 DNA: TGTGCCAGCAGCTTTTCGGGAGTCCCCAGCAAGTTCTTC

V gene: TRBV7-2
J gene: TRBJ1-6
D gene: .
clone size: .
CDR3 protein: CASSLQGSESPLHF
CDR3 DNA: TGTGCCAGCAGCTTACAGGGAAGCGAGTCACCCCTCCACTTT

V gene: TRBV19
J gene: TRBJ2-4
D gene: TRBD1
clone size: .
CDR3 protein: CASSLFGLQGDIQYF
CDR3 DNA: TGTGCCAGTAGTCTCTTCGGATTACAGGGGGACATTCAGTACTTC

V gene: TRBV4-2
J gene: TRBJ1-1
D gene: .
clone size: .
CDR3 protein: CASSQGWASGGTEAFF
CDR3 DNA: TGTGCCAGCAGCCAAGGATGGGCCTCGGGAGGAACTGAAGCTTTCTTT

V gene: TRBV27
J gene: TRBJ2-3
D gene: .
clone size: .
CDR3 protein: CASSPTGDTQYF
CDR3 DNA: TGTGCCAGCAGCCCGACTGGAGATACGCAGTATTTT

V gene: TRBV9
J gene: TRBJ2-3
D gene: TRBD1
clone size: once
CDR3 protein: CASSPRDRGLSTDTQYF
CDR3 DNA: TGTGCCAGCAGCCCCCGGGACAGGGGATTGAGCACAGATACGCAGTATTTT

V gene: TRBV7-2
J gene: TRBJ1-1
D gene: TRBD1
clone size: .
CDR3 protein: CASSLRQGRRSNTEAFF
CDR3 DNA: TGTGCCAGCAGCTTAAGACAGGGAAGGAGGTCCAACACTGAAGCTTTCTTT

V gene: TRBV3-1/TRBV3-2
J gene: TRBJ1-2
D gene: TRBD1
clone size: .
CDR3 protein: CASSHNRGDGYTF
CDR3 DNA: TGTGCCAGCAGCCATAACAGGGGGGATGGCTACACCTTC

V gene: TRBV10-3
J gene: TRBJ1-1
D gene: TRBD1
clone size: .
CDR3 protein: CAISFDRADTEAFF
CDR3 DNA: TGTGCCATCAGTTTCGACAGGGCGGACACTGAAGCTTTCTTT

V gene: TRBV19
J gene: TRBJ2-3
D gene: .
clone size: .
CDR3 protein: CASSAERDTQYF
CDR3 DNA: TGTGCCAGTAGTGCGGAGCGAGATACGCAGTATTTT

V gene: TRBV7-2
J gene: TRBJ1-2
D gene: .
clone size: .
CDR3 protein: CASSLTARGYTF
CDR3 DNA: TGTGCCAGCAGCTTAACTGCCCGTGGCTACACCTTC